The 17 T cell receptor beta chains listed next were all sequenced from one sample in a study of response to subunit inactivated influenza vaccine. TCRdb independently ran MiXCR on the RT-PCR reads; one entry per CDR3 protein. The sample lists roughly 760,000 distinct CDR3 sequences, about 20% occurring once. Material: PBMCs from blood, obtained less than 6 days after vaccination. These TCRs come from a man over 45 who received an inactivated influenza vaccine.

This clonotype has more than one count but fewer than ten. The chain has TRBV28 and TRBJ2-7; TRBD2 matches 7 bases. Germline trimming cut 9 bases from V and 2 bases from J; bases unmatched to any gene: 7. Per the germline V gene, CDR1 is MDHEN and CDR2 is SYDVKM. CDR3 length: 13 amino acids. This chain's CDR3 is CASRGAGAYEQYF. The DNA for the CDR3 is TGTGCCAGTAGAGGGGCGGGGGCCTACGAGCAGTACTTC.

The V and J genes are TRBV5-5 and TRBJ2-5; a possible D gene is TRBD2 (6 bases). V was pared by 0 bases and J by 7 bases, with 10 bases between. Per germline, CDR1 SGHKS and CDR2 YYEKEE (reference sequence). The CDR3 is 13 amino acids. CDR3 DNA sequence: TGTGCCAGCAGCTTGGGGGGGGACGGGACCCAGTACTTC. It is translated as CASSLGGDGTQYF. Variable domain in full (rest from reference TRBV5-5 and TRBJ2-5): DAGVTQSPTHLIKTRGQQVTLRCSPISGHKSVSWYQQVLGQGPQFIFQYYEKEERGRGNFPDRFSARQFPNYSSELNVNALLLGDSALYLCASSLGGDGTQYFGPGTRLLVL.

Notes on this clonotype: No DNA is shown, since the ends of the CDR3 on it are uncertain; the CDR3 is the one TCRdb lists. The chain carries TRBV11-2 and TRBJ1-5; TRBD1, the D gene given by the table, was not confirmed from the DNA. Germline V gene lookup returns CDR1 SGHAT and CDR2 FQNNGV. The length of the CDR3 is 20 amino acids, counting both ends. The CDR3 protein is CASSSRKTPGQGLAISPSIF.

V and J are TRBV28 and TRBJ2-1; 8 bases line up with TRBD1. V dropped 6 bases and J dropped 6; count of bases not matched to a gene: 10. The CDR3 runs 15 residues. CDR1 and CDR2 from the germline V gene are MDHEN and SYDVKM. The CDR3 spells CASSSGGARFNEQFF. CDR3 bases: TGTGCCAGCAGCTCAGGGGGCGCGAGATTCAATGAGCAGTTCTTC. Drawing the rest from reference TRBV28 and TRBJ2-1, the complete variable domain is DVKVTQSSRYLVKRTGEKVFLECVQDMDHENMFWYRQDPGLGLRLIYFSYDVKMKEKGDIPEGYSVSREKKERFSLILESASTNQTSMYLCASSSGGARFNEQFFGPGTRLTVL.

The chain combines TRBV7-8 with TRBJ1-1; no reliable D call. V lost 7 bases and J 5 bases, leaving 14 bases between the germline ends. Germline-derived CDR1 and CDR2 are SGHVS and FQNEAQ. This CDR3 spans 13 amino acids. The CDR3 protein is CASTYREGTEAFF. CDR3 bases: TGTGCCAGCACCTATCGGGAGGGAACTGAAGCTTTCTTT. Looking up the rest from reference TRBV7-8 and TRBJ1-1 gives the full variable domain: GAGVSQSPRYKVAKRGQDVALRCDPISGHVSLFWYQQALGQGPEFLTYFQNEAQLDKSGLPSDRFFAERPEGSVSTLKIQRTQQEDSAVYLCASTYREGTEAFFGQGTRLTVV.

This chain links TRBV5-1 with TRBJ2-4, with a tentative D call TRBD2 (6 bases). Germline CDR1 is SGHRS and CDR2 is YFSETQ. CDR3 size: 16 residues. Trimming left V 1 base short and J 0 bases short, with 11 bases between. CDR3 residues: CASSLSRDQAKNIQYF. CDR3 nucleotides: TGCGCCAGCAGCTTGTCGCGGGACCAAGCCAAAAACATTCAGTACTTC.

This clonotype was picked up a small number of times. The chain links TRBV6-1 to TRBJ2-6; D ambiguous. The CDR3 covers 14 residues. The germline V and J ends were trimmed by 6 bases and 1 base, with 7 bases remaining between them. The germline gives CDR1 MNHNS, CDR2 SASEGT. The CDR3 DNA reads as TGTGCCAGCAGAATGCTTTCTGGGGCCAACGTCCTGACTTTC. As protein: CASRMLSGANVLTF.

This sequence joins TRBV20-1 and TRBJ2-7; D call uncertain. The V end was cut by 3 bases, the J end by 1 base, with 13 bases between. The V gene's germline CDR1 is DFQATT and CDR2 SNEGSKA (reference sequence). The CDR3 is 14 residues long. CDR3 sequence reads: CSASSGTPSYEQYF. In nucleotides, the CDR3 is TGCAGTGCTAGTTCGGGCACCCCATCCTACGAGCAGTACTTC.

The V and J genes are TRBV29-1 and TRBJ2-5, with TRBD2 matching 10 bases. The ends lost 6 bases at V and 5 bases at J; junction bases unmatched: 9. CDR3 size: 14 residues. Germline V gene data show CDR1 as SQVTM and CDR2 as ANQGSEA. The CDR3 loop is CSVRRTSGGETQYF. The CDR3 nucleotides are TGCAGCGTGCGACGGACTAGCGGAGGGGAGACCCAGTACTTC. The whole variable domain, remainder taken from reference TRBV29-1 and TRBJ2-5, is SAVISQKPSRDICQRGTSLTIQCQVDSQVTMMFWYRQQPGQSLTLIATANQGSEATYESGFVIDKFPISRPNLTFSTLTVSNMSPEDSSIYLCSVRRTSGGETQYFGPGTRLLVL.

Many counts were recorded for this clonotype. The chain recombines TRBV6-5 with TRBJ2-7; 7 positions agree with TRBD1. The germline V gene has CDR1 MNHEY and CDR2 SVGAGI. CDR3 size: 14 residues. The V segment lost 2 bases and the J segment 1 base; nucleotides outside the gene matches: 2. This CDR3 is CASSYETGSYEQYF. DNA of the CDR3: TGTGCCAGCAGTTACGAGACAGGGTCCTACGAGCAGTACTTC.

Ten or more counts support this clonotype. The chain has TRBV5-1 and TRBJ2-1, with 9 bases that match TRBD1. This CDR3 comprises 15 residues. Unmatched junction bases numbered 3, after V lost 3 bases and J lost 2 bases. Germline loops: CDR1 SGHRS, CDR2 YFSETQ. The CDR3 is CASSYTGGAYNEQFF. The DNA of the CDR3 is TGCGCCAGCAGCTATACAGGGGGCGCCTACAATGAGCAGTTCTTC.

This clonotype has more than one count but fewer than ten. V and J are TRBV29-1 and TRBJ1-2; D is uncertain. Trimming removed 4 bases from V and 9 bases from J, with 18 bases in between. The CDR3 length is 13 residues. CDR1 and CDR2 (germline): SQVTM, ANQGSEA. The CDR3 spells CSVGGRLTGSYTF. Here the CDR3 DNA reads TGCAGCGTTGGCGGGAGACTGACTGGGAGCTACACCTTC.

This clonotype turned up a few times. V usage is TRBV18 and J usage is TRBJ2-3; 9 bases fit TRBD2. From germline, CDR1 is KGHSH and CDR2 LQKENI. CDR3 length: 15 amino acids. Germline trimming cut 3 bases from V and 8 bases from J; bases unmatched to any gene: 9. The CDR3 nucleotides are TGTGCCAGCTCACCCCCGGGACTAGCATCTCGTACGCAGTATTTT. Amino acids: CASSPPGLASRTQYF.

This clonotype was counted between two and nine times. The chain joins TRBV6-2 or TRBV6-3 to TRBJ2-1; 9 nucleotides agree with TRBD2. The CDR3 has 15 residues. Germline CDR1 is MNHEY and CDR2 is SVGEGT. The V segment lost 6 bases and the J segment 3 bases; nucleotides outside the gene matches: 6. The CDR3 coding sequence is TGTGCCAGCAGGATAGCGGGGGTTGGCTACAATGAGCAGTTCTTC. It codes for CASRIAGVGYNEQFF.

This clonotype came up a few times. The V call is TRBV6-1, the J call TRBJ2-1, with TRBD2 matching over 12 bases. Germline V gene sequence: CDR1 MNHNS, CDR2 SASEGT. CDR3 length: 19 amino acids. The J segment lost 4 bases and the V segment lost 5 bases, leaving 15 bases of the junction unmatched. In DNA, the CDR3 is TGTGCCAGCAGTAGCCGGACTAGCGGGAACCATCGGGGATACAATGAGCAGTTCTTC. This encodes CASSSRTSGNHRGYNEQFF.

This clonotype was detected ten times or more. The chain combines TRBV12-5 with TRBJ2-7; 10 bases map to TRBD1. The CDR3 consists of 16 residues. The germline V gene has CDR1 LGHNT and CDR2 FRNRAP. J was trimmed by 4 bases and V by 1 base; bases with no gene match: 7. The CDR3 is CASGLEPGTGDYEQYF. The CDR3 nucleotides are TGTGCTAGTGGTTTGGAGCCTGGGACAGGGGATTACGAGCAGTACTTC. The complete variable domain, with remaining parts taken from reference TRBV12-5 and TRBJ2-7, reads DARVTQTPRHKVTEMGQEVTMRCQPILGHNTVFWYRQTMMQGLELLAYFRNRAPLDDSGMPKDRFSAEMPDATLATLKIQPSEPRDSAVYFCASGLEPGTGDYEQYFGPGTRLTVT.

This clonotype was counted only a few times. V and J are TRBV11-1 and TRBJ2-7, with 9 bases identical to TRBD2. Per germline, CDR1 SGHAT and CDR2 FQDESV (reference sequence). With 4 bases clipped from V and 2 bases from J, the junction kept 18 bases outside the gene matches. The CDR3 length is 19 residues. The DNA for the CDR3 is TGTGCCAGCAGCTCCGAAGGTGGGACTAGCCGCTGGGGCGCCTACGAGCAGTACTTC. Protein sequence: CASSSEGGTSRWGAYEQYF. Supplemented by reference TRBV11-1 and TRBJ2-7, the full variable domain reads EAEVAQSPRYKITEKSQAVAFWCDPISGHATLYWYRQILGQGPELLVQFQDESVVDDSQLPKDRFSAERLKGVDSTLKIQPAELGDSAMYLCASSSEGGTSRWGAYEQYFGPGTRLTVT.